Below, 27 T cell receptor beta chains from the same sample are listed, as sequenced in a study of blood T cells in healthy people across ages. It was with a sample-barcoded 5' primer and a J-beta primer mix that a second PCR of about 6 to 11 cycles was run. One entry per CDR3 protein results from TCRdb running MiXCR on the 5' RACE reads. The sample has 1.5 million to 2 million distinct CDR3 sequences, approximately 40% seen once; the top ten hold 23%. Sequencing was done on a sample of blood. Receptor source: a human donor in good health.

The table lists this clonotype with a few counts. The rearrangement joins TRBV20-1 to TRBJ1-5; D unresolved. Trimming removed 3 bases at V and 0 bases at J, with 3 bases between. The CDR3 has 12 amino acids. CDR1 is DFQATT and CDR2 is SNEGSKA in the germline V gene (reference sequence). For the CDR3, the DNA is TGCAGTGCTAGGTATAGCAATCAGCCCCAGCATTTT. Translating gives CSARYSNQPQHF.

This sequence joins TRBV7-2 and TRBJ1-5; maybe TRBD1 (5 bases). Germline V gene sequence: CDR1 SGHTA, CDR2 FQGNSA. The CDR3 contains 18 residues. Deletions cut 1 base from V and 0 bases from J, with 16 bases between. DNA for the CDR3: TGTGCCAGCAGCTTAGAGCTGACAGATTTTTATAGCAATCAGCCCCAGCATTTT. Its translation is CASSLELTDFYSNQPQHF.

The J gene is TRBJ2-4, the V gene TRBV6-2 or TRBV6-3, with TRBD1 matching 10 bases. Germline V gives CDR1 MNHEY, CDR2 SVGEGT. V lost 6 bases and J lost 3; bases outside the gene matches: 5. The CDR3 runs to 15 residues. The CDR3 loop is CASRTGGQFKNIQYF. The CDR3 coding sequence is TGTGCCAGCAGGACAGGGGGCCAATTCAAAAACATTCAGTACTTC.

The genes are TRBV20-1 and TRBJ2-1, with 8 bases aligning to TRBD2. The CDR3 is 15 residues long. Per germline, CDR1 DFQATT and CDR2 SNEGSKA (reference sequence). After removal of 3 bases from V and 3 bases from J, the junction contained 7 bases not matched to a gene. For the CDR3, the DNA is TGCAGTGCTAGTTTCGTAGCGGGGTTCTACAATGAGCAGTTCTTC. Translation gives CSASFVAGFYNEQFF.

The chain's CDR3 is CASSGTFDSTEPQHF. DNA of the CDR3: TGCGCCAGCAGCGGGACTTTTGACAGTACGGAGCCCCAGCATTTT. The chain couples TRBV4-1 to TRBJ1-5; D possibly corresponds to TRBD1 (5 bases). Between the trimmed V and J ends, which lost 5 bases and 8 bases, there was a span of 19 bases. The CDR3 length is 15 residues. Germline assignment: CDR1 MGHRA and CDR2 YSYEKL.

The gene calls are TRBV5-1 and TRBJ2-5; 9 nucleotides agree with TRBD1. V trimming: 4 bases; J trimming: 2 bases; junction bases outside the gene matches: 6. The CDR3 has 15 amino acids. Germline loops: CDR1 SGHRS, CDR2 YFSETQ. In DNA form, the CDR3 reads TGCGCCAGCAGCATAGGACAGGGGAGGCAAGAGACCCAGTACTTC. This encodes CASSIGQGRQETQYF.

The V and J genes are TRBV4-2 and TRBJ1-1, with a possible D match to TRBD1 (5 bases). Germline-derived CDR1 and CDR2 are LGHNA and YNFKEQ. The CDR3 extends over 17 amino acids. V was cut by 0 bases and J by 0 bases, with 14 bases left in between. CDR3 nucleotide sequence: TGTGCCAGCAGCCAAGAGGGGGTTACAGGTCTGAACACTGAAGCTTTCTTT. Amino acid sequence: CASSQEGVTGLNTEAFF.

The V gene is TRBV6-1, the J gene TRBJ2-3; 9 bases fit TRBD2. The germline CDR1 and CDR2 sequences are MNHNS and SASEGT. The CDR3 loop spans 14 amino acids. V lost 7 bases and J lost 7; bases outside the gene matches: 9. CDR3 residues: CASKGVAGVHTQYF. The CDR3 coding sequence is TGTGCCAGCAAGGGGGTAGCGGGGGTTCATACGCAGTATTTT.

The V gene is TRBV6-5, the J gene TRBJ2-3; 7 bases agree with TRBD1. Germline CDR1 reads MNHEY; CDR2 reads SVGAGI. The junction had 6 bases not matched to a gene; V was cut back by 3 bases and J by 6 bases. The CDR3 runs to 14 residues. The CDR3 DNA reads TGTGCCAGCAGTTATAAGGGGGCAGGCGATACGCAGTATTTT. It is translated as CASSYKGAGDTQYF.

The chain carries TRBV13 and TRBJ2-7; 7 bases match TRBD1. V lost 8 bases, J lost 3 bases, and 10 bases stayed unmatched. CDR1 and CDR2 (germline): PRHDT, FYEKMQ (reference sequence). The CDR3 runs to 14 residues. The CDR3 sequence is CASRLTGADYEQYF. The CDR3 bases are TGTGCCAGCCGCCTAACAGGGGCGGACTACGAGCAGTACTTC. Complete variable domain (other parts from reference TRBV13 and TRBJ2-7): AAGVIQSPRHLIKEKRETATLKCYPIPRHDTVYWYQQGPGQDPQFLISFYEKMQSDKGSIPDRFSAQQFSDYHSELNMSSLELGDSALYFCASRLTGADYEQYFGPGTRLTVT.

This chain links TRBV3-1 with TRBJ2-3, with 10 bases aligning to TRBD2. The CDR3 has 18 residues. Germline lookup yields CDR1 LGHDT and CDR2 YNNKEL (reference sequence). The J segment lost 2 bases and the V segment lost 0 bases, leaving 8 bases of the junction unmatched. DNA for the CDR3: TGTGCCAGCAGCCAAGATCCGGCAGCGGGGGGGAACACAGATACGCAGTATTTT. This codes for CASSQDPAAGGNTDTQYF.

This clonotype was recorded a few times. The chain joins TRBV25-1 to TRBJ1-1; D gene ambiguous. Germline assignment: CDR1 MGHDK and CDR2 SYGVNS. Trimming left V 6 bases short and J 1 base short, with 12 bases between. The length of the CDR3 is 14 residues. CDR3 protein: CASRATDWNTEAFF. DNA of the CDR3: TGTGCCAGCAGGGCTACTGATTGGAACACTGAAGCTTTCTTT.

This chain joins TRBV28 and TRBJ2-3; either TRBD1 or TRBD2 may supply D (6 bases each). Trimming shortened V by 7 bases and J by 0 bases, and 14 bases separated the two germline ends. This CDR3 is built from 15 residues. Germline values: CDR1 MDHEN, CDR2 SYDVKM. The CDR3 reads CASTIVGGSTDTQYF. In DNA, the CDR3 is TGTGCCAGCACCATAGTAGGGGGGAGCACAGATACGCAGTATTTT.

The gene calls are TRBV5-1 and TRBJ1-1; 8 positions agree with TRBD1. With 3 bases clipped from V and 5 bases from J, the junction kept 9 bases outside the gene matches. The CDR3 covers 15 residues. CDR1 is SGHRS and CDR2 is YFSETQ in the germline V gene. CDR3 nucleotides: TGCGCCAGCAGCTCCAACCCGACAGGGGCTACTGAAGCTTTCTTT. Translation: CASSSNPTGATEAFF.

The chain has TRBV20-1 and TRBJ2-3; D remains unclear. The CDR3 totals 13 residues. Germline V gene data show CDR1 as DFQATT and CDR2 as SNEGSKA (reference sequence). Deletions cut 3 bases from V and 4 bases from J, with 11 bases between. The DNA of the CDR3 is TGCAGTGCTAGGTTAGGGTCCCCAGATACGCAGTATTTT. This gives the protein CSARLGSPDTQYF.

The rearrangement joins TRBV7-2 to TRBJ1-2; D is unclear. Germline CDR1 reads SGHTA; CDR2 reads FQGNSA. There are 17 residues in the CDR3. Trimming took off 1 base at V and 8 bases at J, with 23 bases between the two ends. DNA for the CDR3: TGTGCCAGCAGCTTAGAACTCGCGGTAAAGATTGGGGTCGGCTACACCTTC. Residues: CASSLELAVKIGVGYTF.

This clonotype was observed a handful of times. This chain joins TRBV10-3 and TRBJ1-1, with D unclear. V lost 3 bases and J 11 bases, leaving 13 bases between the germline ends. Looked up from germline, CDR1 is ENHRY and CDR2 is SYGVKD. The CDR3 is 12 residues long. The CDR3 protein is CAISEGGVRAFF. The CDR3 DNA sequence: TGTGCCATCAGTGAAGGTGGTGTACGGGCTTTCTTT.

This clonotype was found a few times. The rearrangement links TRBV12-3 or TRBV12-4 to TRBJ1-2, with a weak D call TRBD1 (5 bases). V was trimmed by 6 bases and J by 8 bases, leaving 16 bases between them. The CDR3 has 13 residues. Here the CDR3 reads CASSGGGLWGYTF. The CDR3 DNA is TGTGCCAGCAGCGGTGGGGGGTTATGGGGCTACACCTTC.

Turning to this clonotype: One junction end disagrees with the germline gene, perhaps due to a read error. In DNA form, the CDR3 reads TGTGTCAGCAGCTTGGAGGCCTTGAACACTGAAGCTTTCTTT. This translates into CVSSLEALNTEAFF. This sequence joins TRBV5-4 and TRBJ1-1; D is ambiguous. This CDR3 region has 14 residues. Germline V lookup: CDR1 SGHNT, CDR2 YYREEE (reference sequence).

The chain joins TRBV28 to TRBJ2-7, with 7 bases aligning to TRBD1. Trimming took 5 bases from V and 6 from J; bases not matched to a gene: 4. Germline assignment: CDR1 MDHEN and CDR2 SYDVKM. This CDR3 is built from 12 residues. The CDR3 region is CASSTTGTEQYF. For the CDR3, the DNA is TGTGCCAGCAGTACGACAGGGACCGAGCAGTACTTC.

The table lists this clonotype with a few counts. V gene TRBV4-3 combines with J gene TRBJ2-3; D not certain. V gave up 2 bases and J gave up 7 bases, with 13 bases separating them. Looked up from germline, CDR1 is LGHNA and CDR2 is YSLEER. The CDR3 has 14 residues. CDR3 sequence reads: CASSQQWSENTQYF. In DNA form, the CDR3 reads TGCGCCAGCAGCCAACAGTGGTCCGAGAATACGCAGTATTTT.

This clonotype was found many times. V usage is TRBV9 and J usage is TRBJ2-7; 7 bases line up with TRBD1. CDR1 SGDLS and CDR2 YYNGEE come from the germline V gene. The CDR3 sequence is 14 residues long. The V and J ends lost 6 bases and 0 bases, in that order; junction bases with no gene match: 6. CDR3 DNA: TGTGCCAGCAACCAGGGACAGATCTCCTACGAGCAGTACTTC. It yields the protein CASNQGQISYEQYF.

This clonotype was counted a few times. This sequence joins TRBV29-1 and TRBJ1-1, with a possible D match to TRBD1 (5 bases). CDR1 and CDR2 (germline): SQVTM, ANQGSEA. The CDR3 consists of 13 residues. Trimming pared 4 bases from V and 1 base from J, leaving 10 bases between. The CDR3 region has the DNA TGCAGCGTTGGGGGGAGAGAGAACACTGAAGCTTTCTTT. It is translated as CSVGGRENTEAFF.

This clonotype has only a few counts. The chain is built from TRBV5-1 and TRBJ2-7, with D perhaps matching TRBD1 (5 bases). CDR1 SGHRS and CDR2 YFSETQ come from the germline V gene. The CDR3 spans 13 residues. Trimming took 2 bases from V and 3 from J, leaving 9 bases between them. The CDR3 coding sequence is TGCGCCAGCAGCTTAGACAGACGCTACGAGCAGTACTTC. This gives the protein CASSLDRRYEQYF. The variable domain in full, with the rest retrieved from reference TRBV5-1 and TRBJ2-7, is KAGVTQTPRYLIKTRGQQVTLSCSPISGHRSVSWYQQTPGQGLQFLFEYFSETQRNKGNFPGRFSGRQFSNSRSEMNVSTLELGDSALYLCASSLDRRYEQYFGPGTRLTVT.

As concerns this clonotype: This may arise from a read error, as a much more abundant clone is one base away. The J gene is TRBJ2-7, the V gene TRBV28, with D maybe TRBD2 (5 bases). V lost 6 bases to trimming and J lost 3 bases, with 15 bases between them. CDR3 length equals 14 residues. Germline lookup yields CDR1 MDHEN and CDR2 SYDVKM. The CDR3 region has the DNA TGTGCCAGCAGGGGCGGAGGTGATAACTACGAGCAGTACTTC. Encoded protein: CASRGGGDNYEQYF.

The V and J genes are TRBV7-2 and TRBJ1-1; the D is unclear. Trimming left V 4 bases short and J 1 base short, with 7 bases between. Germline values: CDR1 SGHTA, CDR2 FQGNSA. The CDR3 loop spans 13 amino acids. The CDR3 reads CASSSTTNTEAFF. DNA for the CDR3: TGTGCCAGCAGCTCCACTACGAACACTGAAGCTTTCTTT.

Only a few counts were recorded for this clonotype. This chain links TRBV7-9 with TRBJ1-2; D call uncertain. Germline V CDR1 and CDR2: SEHNR, FQNEAQ (reference sequence). V lost 7 bases, J lost 8 bases, and 17 bases lay in between. The length of the CDR3 is 13 residues. The CDR3 spells CASTSPGLEGYTF. The CDR3 coding sequence is TGTGCCAGCACCTCACCCGGCCTCGAGGGCTACACCTTC.